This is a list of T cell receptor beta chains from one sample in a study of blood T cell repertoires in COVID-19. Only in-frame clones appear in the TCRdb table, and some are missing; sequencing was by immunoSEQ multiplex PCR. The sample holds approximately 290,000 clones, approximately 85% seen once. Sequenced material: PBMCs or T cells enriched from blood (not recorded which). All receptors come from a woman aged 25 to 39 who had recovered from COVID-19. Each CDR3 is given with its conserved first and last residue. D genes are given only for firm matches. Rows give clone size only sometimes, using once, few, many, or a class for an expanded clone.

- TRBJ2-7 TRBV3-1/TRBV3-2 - TGTGCCAGCAGCCAAGCTCCTAGCTCCTACGAGCAGTACTTC CASSQAPSSYEQYF
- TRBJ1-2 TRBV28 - TGTGCCAGCAGTTTCTCGACCTGGGGCAAACGCAACTATGGCTACACCTTC CASSFSTWGKRNYGYTF
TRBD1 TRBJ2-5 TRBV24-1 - TGTGCCACCAGTGACAGGGGGGAGACCCAGTACTTC CATSDRGETQYF
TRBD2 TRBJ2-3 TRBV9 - TGTGCCAGCAGCTTTAGCGGGAGCCCCGCCACAGATACGCAGTATTTT CASSFSGSPATDTQYF
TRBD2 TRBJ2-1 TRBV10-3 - TGTGCCATCAGTGGACTAGCGGGATTGTCGGGCAATGAGCAGTTCTTC CAISGLAGLSGNEQFF
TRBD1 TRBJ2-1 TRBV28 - TGTGCCAGCAGTTGGACAGGGGAAGGTGGCTCCTACAATGAGCAGTTCTTC CASSWTGEGGSYNEQFF
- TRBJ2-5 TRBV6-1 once TGTGCCAGCAGTGAAGCGCTGAGATTCCAAGAGACCCAGTACTTC CASSEALRFQETQYF
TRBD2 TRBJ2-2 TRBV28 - TGTGCCAGCAGTGTAGCGGGAGCTCGCACCGGGGAGCTGTTTTTT CASSVAGARTGELFF
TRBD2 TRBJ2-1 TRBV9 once TGTGCCAGCAGTTTTAGCGGGGAGGGAAATGAGCAGTTCTTC CASSFSGEGNEQFF
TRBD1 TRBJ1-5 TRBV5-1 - TGCGCCAGCAGCCCCGGGACAGGGAGGCAGCCCCAGCATTTT CASSPGTGRQPQHF
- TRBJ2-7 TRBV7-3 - TGTGCCAGCAGCTTAGACCGGGGCGAGCAGTACTTC CASSLDRGEQYF
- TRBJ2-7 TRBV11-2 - TGTGCCAGCAGCGAAACGAGCCTACGAGGGCAGTACTTC CASSETSLRGQYF
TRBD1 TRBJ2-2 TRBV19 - TGTGCCAGTACCCCCAGGGGGCTTTTGAACACCGGGGAGCTGTTTTTT CASTPRGLLNTGELFF
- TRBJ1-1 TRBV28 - TGTGCCAGCAGTTTCTGGACAGCGAACACTGAAGCTTTCTTT CASSFWTANTEAFF
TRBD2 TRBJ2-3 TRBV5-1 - TGCGCCAGCAGCTTGTCGGGACTAGCTAGCACAGATACGCAGTATTTT CASSLSGLASTDTQYF
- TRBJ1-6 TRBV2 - TGTGCCAGCAGTGAGGGGCAGGGCTATAATTCACCCCTCCACTTT CASSEGQGYNSPLHF
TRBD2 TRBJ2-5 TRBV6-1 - TGTGCCAGCAGTGAAGTAGATCTAGCGGAAGAGACCCAGTACTTC CASSEVDLAEETQYF
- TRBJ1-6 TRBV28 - TGTGCCAGCAGACTACAGGGCCCCTATAATTCACCCCTCCACTTT CASRLQGPYNSPLHF
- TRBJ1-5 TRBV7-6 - TGTGCCAGCAGCTTGAGTGTGGGCAATCAGCCCCAGCATTTT CASSLSVGNQPQHF
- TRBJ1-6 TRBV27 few TGTGCCAGCAGTTCCGCCAGGGGTGGGTCACCCCTCCACTTT CASSSARGGSPLHF
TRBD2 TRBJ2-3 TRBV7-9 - TGTGCCAGCAGCTTCGCTAGCGGGTTCACAGATACGCAGTATTTT CASSFASGFTDTQYF
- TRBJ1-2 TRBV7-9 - TGTGCCAGCAGCTTAAGACAGGCGGCGGGCTACACCTTC CASSLRQAAGYTF